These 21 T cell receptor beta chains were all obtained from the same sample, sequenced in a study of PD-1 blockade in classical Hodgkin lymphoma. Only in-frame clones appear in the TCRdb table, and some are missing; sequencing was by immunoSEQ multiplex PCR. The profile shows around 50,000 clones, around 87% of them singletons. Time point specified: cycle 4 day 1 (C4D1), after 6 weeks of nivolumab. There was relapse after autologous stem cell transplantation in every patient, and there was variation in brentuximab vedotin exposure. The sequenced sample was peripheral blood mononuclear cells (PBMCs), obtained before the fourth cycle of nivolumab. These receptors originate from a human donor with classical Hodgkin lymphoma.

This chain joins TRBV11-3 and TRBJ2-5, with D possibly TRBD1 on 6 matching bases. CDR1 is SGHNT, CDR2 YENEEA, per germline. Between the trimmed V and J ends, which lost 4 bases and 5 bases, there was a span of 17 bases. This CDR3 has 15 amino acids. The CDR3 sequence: CASSSSTGTGETQYF. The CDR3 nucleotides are TGTGCCAGCAGCTCTTCCACAGGGACCGGGGAGACCCAGTACTTC.

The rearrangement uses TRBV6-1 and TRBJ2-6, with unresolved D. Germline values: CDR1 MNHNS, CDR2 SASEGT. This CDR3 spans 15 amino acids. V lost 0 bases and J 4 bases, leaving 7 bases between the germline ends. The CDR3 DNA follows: TGTGCCAGCAGTGAAGCTACGGAAGGGGCCAACGTCCTGACTTTC. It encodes CASSEATEGANVLTF.

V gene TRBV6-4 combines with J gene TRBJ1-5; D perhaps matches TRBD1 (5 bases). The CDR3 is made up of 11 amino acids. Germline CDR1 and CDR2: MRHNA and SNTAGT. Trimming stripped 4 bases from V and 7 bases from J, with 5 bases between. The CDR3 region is CASSGGQPQHF. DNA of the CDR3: TGTGCCAGCAGTGGGGGGCAGCCCCAGCATTTT.

This CDR3 is CASSPDRGLAYEQYF. The CDR3, as DNA: TGTGCCAGCAGCCCGGACAGGGGATTGGCCTACGAGCAGTACTTC. V is TRBV7-2 and J is TRBJ2-7; 9 bases line up with TRBD1. The CDR3 has 15 amino acids. Germline values: CDR1 SGHTA, CDR2 FQGNSA. J lost 2 bases, V lost 5 bases, and 7 bases had no gene match.

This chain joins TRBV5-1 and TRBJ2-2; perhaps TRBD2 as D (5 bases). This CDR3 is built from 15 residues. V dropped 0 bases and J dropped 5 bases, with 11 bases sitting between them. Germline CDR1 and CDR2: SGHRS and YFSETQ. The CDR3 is CASSLGPGGTGELFF. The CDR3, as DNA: TGCGCCAGCAGCTTGGGGCCAGGAGGTACCGGGGAGCTGTTTTTT.

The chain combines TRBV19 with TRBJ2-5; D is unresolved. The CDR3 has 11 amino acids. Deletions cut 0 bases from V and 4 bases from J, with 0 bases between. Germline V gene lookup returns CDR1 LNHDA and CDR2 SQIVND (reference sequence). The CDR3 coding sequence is TGTGCCAGTAGTATAGAAGAGACCCAGTACTTC. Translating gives CASSIEETQYF.

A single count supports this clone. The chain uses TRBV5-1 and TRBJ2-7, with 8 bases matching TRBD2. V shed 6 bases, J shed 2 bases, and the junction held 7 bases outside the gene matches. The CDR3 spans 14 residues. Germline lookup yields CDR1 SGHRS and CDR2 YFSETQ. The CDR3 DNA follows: TGCGCCAGCACCCCCGGGGGGGGGACCTACGAGCAGTACTTC. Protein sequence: CASTPGGGTYEQYF.

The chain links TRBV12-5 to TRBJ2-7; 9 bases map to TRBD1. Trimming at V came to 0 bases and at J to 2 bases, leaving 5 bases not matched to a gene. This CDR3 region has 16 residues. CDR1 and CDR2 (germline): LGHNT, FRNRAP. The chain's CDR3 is CASGLVLGQGAYEQYF. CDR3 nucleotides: TGTGCTAGTGGTTTGGTACTGGGACAGGGAGCCTACGAGCAGTACTTC.

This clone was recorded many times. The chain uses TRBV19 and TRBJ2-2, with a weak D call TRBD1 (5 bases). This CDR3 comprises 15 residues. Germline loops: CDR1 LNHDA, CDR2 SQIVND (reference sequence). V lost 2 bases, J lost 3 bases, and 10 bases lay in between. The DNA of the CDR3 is TGTGCCAGTAGTATACTGGGGCAGCACACCGGGGAGCTGTTTTTT. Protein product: CASSILGQHTGELFF.

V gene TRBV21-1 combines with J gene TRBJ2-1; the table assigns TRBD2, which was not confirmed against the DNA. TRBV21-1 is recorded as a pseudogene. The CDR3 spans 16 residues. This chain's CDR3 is CASSERTSPGKGEQFF. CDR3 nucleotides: TGTGCCAGCAGCGAACGGACTAGCCCCGGGAAGGGAGAGCAGTTCTTC.

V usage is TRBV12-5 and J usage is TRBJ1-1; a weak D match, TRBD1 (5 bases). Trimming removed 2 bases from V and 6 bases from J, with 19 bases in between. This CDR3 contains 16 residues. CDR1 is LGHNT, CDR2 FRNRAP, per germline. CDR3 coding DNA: TGTGCTAGTGGTTTGCTCCTTCAGCCCCGAGGGGCTGAAGCTTTCTTT. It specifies CASGLLLQPRGAEAFF. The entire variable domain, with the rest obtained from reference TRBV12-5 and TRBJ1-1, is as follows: DARVTQTPRHKVTEMGQEVTMRCQPILGHNTVFWYRQTMMQGLELLAYFRNRAPLDDSGMPKDRFSAEMPDATLATLKIQPSEPRDSAVYFCASGLLLQPRGAEAFFGQGTRLTVV.

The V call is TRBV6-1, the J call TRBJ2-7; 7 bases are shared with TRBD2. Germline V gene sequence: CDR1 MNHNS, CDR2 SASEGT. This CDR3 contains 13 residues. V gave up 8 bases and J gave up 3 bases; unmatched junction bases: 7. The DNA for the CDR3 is TGTGCCAGCGGTCCGTGGGGGGGCTACGAGCAGTACTTC. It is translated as CASGPWGGYEQYF.

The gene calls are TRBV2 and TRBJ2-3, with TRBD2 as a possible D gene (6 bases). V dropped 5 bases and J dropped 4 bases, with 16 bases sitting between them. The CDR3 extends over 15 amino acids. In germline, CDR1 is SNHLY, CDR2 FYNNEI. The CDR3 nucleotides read TGTGCCAGCAGTTTTGCCAAACTAGCCCCAGATACGCAGTATTTT. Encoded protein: CASSFAKLAPDTQYF.

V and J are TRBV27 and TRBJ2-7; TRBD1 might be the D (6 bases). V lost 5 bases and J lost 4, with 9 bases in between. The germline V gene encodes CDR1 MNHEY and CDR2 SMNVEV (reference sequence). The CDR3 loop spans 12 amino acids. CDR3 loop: CASSPGDYEQYF. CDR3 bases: TGTGCCAGCAGTCCAGGGGATTACGAGCAGTACTTC.

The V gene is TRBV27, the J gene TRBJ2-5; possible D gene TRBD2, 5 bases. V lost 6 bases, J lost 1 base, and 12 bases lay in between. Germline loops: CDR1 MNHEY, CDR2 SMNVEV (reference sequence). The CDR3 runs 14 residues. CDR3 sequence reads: CASSPAGPQETQYF. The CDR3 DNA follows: TGTGCCAGCAGCCCCGCGGGCCCCCAAGAGACCCAGTACTTC.

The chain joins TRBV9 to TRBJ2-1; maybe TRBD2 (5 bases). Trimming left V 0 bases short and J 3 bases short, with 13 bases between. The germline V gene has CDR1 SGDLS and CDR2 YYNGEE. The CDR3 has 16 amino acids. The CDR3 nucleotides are TGTGCCAGCAGCGTAGTGGACTCCCACTACTACAATGAGCAGTTCTTC. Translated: CASSVVDSHYYNEQFF.

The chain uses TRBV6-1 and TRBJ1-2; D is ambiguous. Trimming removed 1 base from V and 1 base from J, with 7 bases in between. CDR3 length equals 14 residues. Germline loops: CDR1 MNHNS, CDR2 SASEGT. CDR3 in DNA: TGTGCCAGCAGTGAAGGCAATTATAACTATGGCTACACCTTC. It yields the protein CASSEGNYNYGYTF.

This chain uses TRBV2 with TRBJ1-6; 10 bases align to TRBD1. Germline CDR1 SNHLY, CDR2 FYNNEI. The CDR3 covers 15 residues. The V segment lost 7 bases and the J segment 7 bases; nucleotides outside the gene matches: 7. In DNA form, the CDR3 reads TGTGCCAGCATTGTGACAGGGGGCGAAAATTCACCCCTCCACTTT. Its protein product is CASIVTGGENSPLHF.

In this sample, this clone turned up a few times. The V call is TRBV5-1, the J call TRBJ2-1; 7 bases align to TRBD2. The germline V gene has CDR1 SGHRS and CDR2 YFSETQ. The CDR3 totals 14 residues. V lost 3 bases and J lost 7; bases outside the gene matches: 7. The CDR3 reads CASSWGGEVNEQFF. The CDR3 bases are TGCGCCAGCAGCTGGGGGGGAGAGGTAAATGAGCAGTTCTTC.

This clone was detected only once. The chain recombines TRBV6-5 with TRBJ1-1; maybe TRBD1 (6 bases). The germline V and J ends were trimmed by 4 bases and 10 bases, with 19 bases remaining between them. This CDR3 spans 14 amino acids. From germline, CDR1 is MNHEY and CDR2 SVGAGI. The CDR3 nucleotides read TGTGCCAGCAGTTCAGGGGCACAGACAGACCTAGCTTTCTTT. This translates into CASSSGAQTDLAFF.

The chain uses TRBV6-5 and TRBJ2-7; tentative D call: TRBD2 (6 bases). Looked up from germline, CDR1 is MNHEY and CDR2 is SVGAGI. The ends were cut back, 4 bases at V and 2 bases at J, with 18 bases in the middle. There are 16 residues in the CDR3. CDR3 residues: CASSSMTSQRPYEQYF. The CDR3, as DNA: TGTGCCAGCAGTTCAATGACTAGTCAACGCCCCTACGAGCAGTACTTC.